Presented here are 9 T cell receptor beta chains from one specimen sequenced in a study of radiotherapy plus CTLA-4 blockade in lung cancer. Profiling relied on immunoSEQ multiplex PCR, and the TCRdb table lists in-frame clones only, not all of them. Altogether roughly 80,000 clones are present, 60% to 85% being singletons, with the ten largest covering 4%. Source: peripheral blood, taken from a patient treated with radiotherapy plus ipilimumab. The receptor set was obtained from a human donor with non-small cell lung cancer who had a partial response to radiotherapy plus ipilimumab. Some clones in this sample may be carry-over from other donors' samples.

The chain couples TRBV18 to TRBJ2-7, with a tentative D call TRBD2 (6 bases). The CDR3 runs to 13 residues. CDR1 is KGHSH, CDR2 LQKENI, per germline. Trimming stripped 3 bases from V and 7 bases from J, with 13 bases between. This CDR3 reads CASSPNTGREQYF. The CDR3 DNA reads as TGTGCCAGCTCACCGAACACCGGGAGAGAGCAGTACTTC. Filled out from reference TRBV18 and TRBJ2-7, the complete variable domain reads NAGVMQNPRHLVRRRGQEARLRCSPMKGHSHVYWYRQLPEEGLKFMVYLQKENIIDESGMPKERFSAEFPKEGPSILRIQQVVRGDSAAYFCASSPNTGREQYFGPGTRLTVT.

This clone was recorded only once. The V and J genes are TRBV18 and TRBJ2-1; D perhaps matches TRBD2 (7 bases). The V gene's germline CDR1 is KGHSH and CDR2 LQKENI. The ends were cut back, 6 bases at V and 5 bases at J, with 14 bases in the middle. There are 14 residues in the CDR3. In DNA, the CDR3 is TGTGCCAGCTCGAAAGGGGGGGAGGACAATGAGCAGTTCTTC. The encoded protein is CASSKGGEDNEQFF.

The chain links TRBV25-1 to TRBJ2-6; TRBD1 agrees at 11 bases. J lost 2 bases, V lost 3 bases, and 3 bases had no gene match. CDR1 is MGHDK and CDR2 is SYGVNS in the germline V gene. This CDR3 comprises 17 residues. The CDR3 DNA reads TGTGCCAGCAGTGATTGGACAGGGGGCGCTGGGGCCAACGTCCTGACTTTC. This encodes CASSDWTGGAGANVLTF.

The chain employs TRBV11-2 and TRBJ2-5; weak D call: TRBD2 (5 bases). The CDR3 is 14 amino acids. V was trimmed by 1 base and J by 9 bases, leaving 15 bases between them. CDR1 and CDR2 (germline): SGHAT, FQNNGV. The CDR3 sequence is CASSLVLVGKAQYF. The CDR3 DNA is TGTGCCAGCAGCTTAGTACTAGTGGGTAAGGCCCAGTACTTC.

This chain uses TRBV2 with TRBJ2-1; maybe TRBD2 (6 bases). The CDR3 sequence is 13 residues long. Germline V lookup: CDR1 SNHLY, CDR2 FYNNEI. V dropped 6 bases and J dropped 7 bases, with 13 bases sitting between them. The CDR3 region is CASRGGPRNEQFF. The CDR3 bases are TGTGCCAGCAGGGGGGGTCCGAGAAATGAGCAGTTCTTC.

This clone was counted between two and nine times. The V gene is TRBV19, the J gene TRBJ1-6, with 7 bases identical to TRBD1. Per the germline V gene, CDR1 is LNHDA and CDR2 is SQIVND (reference sequence). The V and J ends lost 8 bases and 6 bases, in that order; junction bases with no gene match: 10. The CDR3 runs 15 residues. The CDR3 here is CASGPPGGSNSPLHF. The CDR3 DNA reads as TGTGCCAGTGGGCCACCAGGGGGGTCTAATTCACCCCTCCACTTT.

The chain has TRBV30 and TRBJ1-1; D is possibly TRBD1 (5 bases). The CDR3 totals 18 residues. V was cut by 0 bases and J by 3 bases, with 23 bases left in between. Germline CDR1 reads GTSNPN; CDR2 reads SVGIG (reference sequence). This CDR3 reads CAWSVLLSGAGRYTEAFF. The DNA of the CDR3 is TGTGCCTGGAGTGTACTCTTGTCCGGGGCAGGGAGGTACACTGAAGCTTTCTTT.

This clone was observed once. The V and J genes are TRBV15 and TRBJ2-7, with 10 positions matching TRBD1. The CDR3 is 15 amino acids. With 0 bases clipped from V and 3 bases from J, the junction kept 2 bases outside the gene matches. Germline V gives CDR1 LNHNV, CDR2 YYDKDF (reference sequence). For the CDR3, the DNA is TGTGCCACCAGCAGAGACGGGACAGGGGACTACGAGCAGTACTTC. Amino acids: CATSRDGTGDYEQYF.

The chain links TRBV5-1 to TRBJ2-2; D ambiguous. The CDR3 runs 14 residues. Looked up from germline, CDR1 is SGHRS and CDR2 is YFSETQ. Trimming took off 0 bases at V and 8 bases at J, with 11 bases between the two ends. DNA for the CDR3: TGCGCCAGCAGCTTGGCCGAGGCCCGAGGGGAGCTGTTTTTT. Its translation is CASSLAEARGELFF.